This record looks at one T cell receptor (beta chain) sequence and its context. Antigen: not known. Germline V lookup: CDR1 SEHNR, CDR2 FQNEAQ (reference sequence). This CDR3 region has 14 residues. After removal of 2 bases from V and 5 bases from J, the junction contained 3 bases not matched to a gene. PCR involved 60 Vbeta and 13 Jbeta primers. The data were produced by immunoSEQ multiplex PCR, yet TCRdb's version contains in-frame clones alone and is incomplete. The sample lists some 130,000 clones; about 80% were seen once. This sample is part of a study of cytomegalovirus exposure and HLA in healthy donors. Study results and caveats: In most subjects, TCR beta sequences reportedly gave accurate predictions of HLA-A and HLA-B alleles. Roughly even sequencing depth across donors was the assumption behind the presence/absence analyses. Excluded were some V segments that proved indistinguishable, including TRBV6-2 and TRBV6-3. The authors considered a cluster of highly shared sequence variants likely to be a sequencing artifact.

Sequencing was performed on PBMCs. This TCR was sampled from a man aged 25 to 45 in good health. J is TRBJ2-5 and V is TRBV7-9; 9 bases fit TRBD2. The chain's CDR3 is CASSLSSGMETQYF. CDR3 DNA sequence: TGTGCCAGCAGCTTATCTAGCGGGATGGAGACCCAGTACTTC. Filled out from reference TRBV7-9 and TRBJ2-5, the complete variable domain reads DTGVSQNPRHKITKRGQNVTFRCDPISEHNRLYWYRQTLGQGPEFLTYFQNEAQLEKSRLLSDRFSAERPKGSFSTLEIQRTEQGDSAMYLCASSLSSGMETQYFGPGTRLLVL.